The clone carrying this T cell receptor (beta chain) was seen a few times. The sample is drawn from a study of blood T cell repertoires in COVID-19. Study information: Two negative PCRs, clearance, or symptom resolution were required of recovered Cohort 3 donors.

Assay: immunoSEQ multiplex PCR; the TCRdb copy retains only in-frame clones and omits some. The table lists roughly 160,000 clones, roughly 85% of them singletons, with around 20% in the top ten. Cohort allocation depended upon clinical history that participants reported. The ends were cut back, 0 bases at V and 0 bases at J, with 10 bases in the middle. The CDR3 covers 15 residues. Germline V gene data show CDR1 as SGHKS and CDR2 as YYEKEE (reference sequence). The chain employs TRBV5-5 and TRBJ2-7; the D gene is possibly TRBD2 (5 bases). This TCR derives from a woman between 65 and 79 years old in a cohort exposed to, infected with or recovered from COVID-19 (not recorded which). What was sequenced was PBMCs or T cells enriched from blood (not recorded which). The CDR3 spells CASSLGADYSYEQYF. The CDR3, as DNA: TGTGCCAGCAGCTTGGGGGCAGACTACTCCTACGAGCAGTACTTC.